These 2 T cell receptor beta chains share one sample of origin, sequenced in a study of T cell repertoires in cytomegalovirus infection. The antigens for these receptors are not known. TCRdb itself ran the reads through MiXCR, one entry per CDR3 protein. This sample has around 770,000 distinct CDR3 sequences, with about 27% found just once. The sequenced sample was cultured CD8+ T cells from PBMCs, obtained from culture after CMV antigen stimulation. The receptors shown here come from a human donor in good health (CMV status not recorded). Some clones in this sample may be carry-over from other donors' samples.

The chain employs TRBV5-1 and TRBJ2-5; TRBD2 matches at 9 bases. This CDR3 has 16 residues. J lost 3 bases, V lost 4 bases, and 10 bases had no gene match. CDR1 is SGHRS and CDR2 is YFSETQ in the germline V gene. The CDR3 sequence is CASSEAIAGAKETQYF. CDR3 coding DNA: TGCGCCAGCAGCGAGGCCATAGCGGGGGCTAAAGAGACCCAGTACTTC.

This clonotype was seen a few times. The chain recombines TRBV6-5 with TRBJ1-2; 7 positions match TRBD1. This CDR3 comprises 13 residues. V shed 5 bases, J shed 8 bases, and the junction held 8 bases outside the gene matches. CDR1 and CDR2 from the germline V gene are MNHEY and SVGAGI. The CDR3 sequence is CASSPGTAWGYTF. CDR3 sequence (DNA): TGTGCCAGCAGTCCCGGGACAGCCTGGGGCTACACCTTC.